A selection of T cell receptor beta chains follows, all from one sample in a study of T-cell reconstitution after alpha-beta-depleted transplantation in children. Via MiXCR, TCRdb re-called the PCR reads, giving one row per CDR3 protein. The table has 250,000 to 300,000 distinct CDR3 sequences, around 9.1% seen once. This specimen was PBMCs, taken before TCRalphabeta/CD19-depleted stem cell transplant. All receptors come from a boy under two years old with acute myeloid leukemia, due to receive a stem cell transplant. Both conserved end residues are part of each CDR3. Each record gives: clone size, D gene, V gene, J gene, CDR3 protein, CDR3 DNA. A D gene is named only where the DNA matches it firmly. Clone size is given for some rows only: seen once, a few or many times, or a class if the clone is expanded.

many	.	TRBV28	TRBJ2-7	CASSQLWEQYF	TGTGCCAGCAGTCAGCTCTGGGAGCAGTACTTC
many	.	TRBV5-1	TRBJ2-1	CASSLGDKYNEQFF	TGCGCCAGCAGCTTGGGTGACAAATACAATGAGCAGTTCTTC
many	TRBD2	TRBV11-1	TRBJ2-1	CASSLTSNYEQFF	TGTGCCAGCAGCCTGACTAGCAACTATGAGCAGTTCTTC
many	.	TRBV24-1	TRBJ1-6	CATSDPADNSPLHF	TGTGCCACCAGTGATCCGGCGGACAATTCACCCCTCCACTTT
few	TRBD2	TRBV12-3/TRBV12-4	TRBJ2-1	CASSLPGTRYFDEQFF	TGTGCCAGCAGTTTACCCGGGACTAGATACTTCGATGAGCAGTTCTTC
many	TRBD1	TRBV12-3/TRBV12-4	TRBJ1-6	CASSDWDRENSPLHF	TGTGCCAGCAGTGACTGGGACAGGGAAAATTCACCCCTCCACTTT
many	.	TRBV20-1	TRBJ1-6	CSARVPGRNSPLHF	TGCAGTGCTAGGGTCCCTGGGCGTAATTCACCCCTCCACTTT
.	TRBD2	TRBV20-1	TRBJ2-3	CSARLAGPLTDTQYF	TGCAGTGCTAGACTAGCGGGCCCCCTCACAGATACGCAGTATTTT
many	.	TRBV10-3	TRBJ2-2	CAISEPTGELFF	TGTGCCATCAGTGAACCAACCGGGGAGCTGTTTTTT
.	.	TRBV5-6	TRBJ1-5	CASSSQTGYSNQPQHF	TGTGCCAGCAGCTCACAGACAGGCTATAGCAATCAGCCCCAGCATTTT
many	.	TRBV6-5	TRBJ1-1	CASSYVWHSLNTEAFF	TGTGCCAGCAGTTACGTTTGGCACAGCCTGAACACTGAAGCTTTCTTT
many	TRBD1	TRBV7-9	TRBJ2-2	CASGTGRPGELFF	TGTGCCAGCGGGACAGGGAGACCCGGGGAGCTGTTTTTT
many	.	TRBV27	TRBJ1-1	CASSLGPGVFSRNTEAFF	TGTGCCAGCTCCCTCGGTCCGGGGGTATTCTCCAGGAACACTGAAGCTTTCTTT
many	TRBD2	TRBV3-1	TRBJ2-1	CASSHPLAGAFNEQFF	TGTGCCAGCAGCCACCCCCTAGCGGGAGCATTCAATGAGCAGTTCTTC
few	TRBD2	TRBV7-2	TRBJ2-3	CASSLPLTSGITDTQYF	TGTGCCAGCAGCTTACCCTTGACTAGCGGGATAACAGATACGCAGTATTTT
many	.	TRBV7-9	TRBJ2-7	CASSAPSSSSYEQYF	TGTGCCAGCAGCGCCCCCAGTTCCAGCTCCTACGAGCAGTACTTC
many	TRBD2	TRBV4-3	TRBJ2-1	CASSLSGLADNEQFF	TGCGCCAGCAGCCTATCGGGACTAGCGGACAATGAGCAGTTCTTC
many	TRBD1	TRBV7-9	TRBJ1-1	CASSLVWGTVMNTEAFF	TGTGCCAGCAGCTTAGTATGGGGGACAGTTATGAACACTGAAGCTTTCTTT
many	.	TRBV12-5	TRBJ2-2	CASGLVLVTNTGELFF	TGTGCTAGTGGTTTGGTACTAGTTACGAACACCGGGGAGCTGTTTTTT
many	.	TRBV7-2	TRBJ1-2	CASSLQNYGYTF	TGTGCCAGCAGCTTACAAAACTATGGCTACACCTTC
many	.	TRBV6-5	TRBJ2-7	CASSRGGRGAYEQYF	TGTGCCAGCAGTAGGGGCGGCAGGGGCGCCTACGAGCAGTACTTC
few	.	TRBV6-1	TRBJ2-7	CATELRVYEQYF	TGTGCCACGGAACTCAGGGTCTACGAGCAGTACTTC
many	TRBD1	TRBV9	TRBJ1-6	CASSATGAERSLHF	TGTGCCAGCAGCGCGACAGGGGCAGAGAGGTCTCTCCACTTT
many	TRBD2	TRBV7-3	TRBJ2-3	CASSLTSGGDTQYF	TGTGCCAGCAGCTTAACTAGCGGGGGGGATACGCAGTATTTT
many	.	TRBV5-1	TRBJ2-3	CASFPGVGASTDTQYF	TGCGCCAGCTTTCCCGGTGTCGGGGCGAGCACAGATACGCAGTATTTT
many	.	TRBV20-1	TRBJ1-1	CSARDGGHLNTEAFF	TGCAGTGCTAGAGATGGGGGACACCTGAACACTGAAGCTTTCTTT
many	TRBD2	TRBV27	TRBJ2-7	CASGPGGGTYEQYF	TGTGCCAGCGGACCGGGAGGGGGAACCTACGAGCAGTACTTC
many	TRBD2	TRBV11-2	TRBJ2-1	CASSFQLAGNNEQFF	TGTGCCAGCAGCTTTCAACTAGCGGGGAACAATGAGCAGTTCTTC
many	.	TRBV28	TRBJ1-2	CASSPLRGGYGYTF	TGTGCCAGCAGTCCCCTGAGGGGAGGCTATGGCTACACCTTC
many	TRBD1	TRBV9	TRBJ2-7	CASSVGDSDRYEQYF	TGTGCCAGCAGCGTAGGGGACAGTGACCGCTACGAGCAGTACTTC
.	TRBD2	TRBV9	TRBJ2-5	CASSATSGGETQYF	TGTGCCAGCAGCGCGACTAGCGGGGGAGAGACCCAGTACTTC
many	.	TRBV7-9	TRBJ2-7	CASSLSWDYEQYF	TGTGCCAGCAGCTTATCTTGGGACTACGAGCAGTACTTC
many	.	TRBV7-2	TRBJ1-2	CASSLGASPNYGYTF	TGTGCCAGCAGCTTAGGGGCCAGCCCTAACTATGGCTACACCTTC
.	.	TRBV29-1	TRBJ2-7	CSVGGHESSYEQYF	TGCAGCGTTGGAGGGCACGAGAGCTCCTACGAGCAGTACTTC
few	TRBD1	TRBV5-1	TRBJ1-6	CASSLWTGTNSPLHF	TGCGCCAGCAGCTTATGGACAGGGACAAACTCACCCCTCCACTTT
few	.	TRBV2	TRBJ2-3	CASRNSIFRTDTQYF	TGTGCCAGCAGGAACAGTATTTTTCGAACAGATACGCAGTATTTT
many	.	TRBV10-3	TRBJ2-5	CATASGETQYF	TGTGCCACCGCGAGTGGGGAGACCCAGTACTTC
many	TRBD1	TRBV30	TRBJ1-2	CAWSGPPTGSLNYGYTF	TGTGCCTGGAGCGGCCCCCCGACAGGGAGCCTTAACTATGGCTACACCTTC
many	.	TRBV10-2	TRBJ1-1	CAAGLGKNTEAFF	TGCGCCGCCGGACTCGGCAAGAACACTGAAGCTTTCTTT
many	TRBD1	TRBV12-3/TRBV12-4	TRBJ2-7	CASSSTGGKSYEQYF	TGTGCCAGCAGTTCAACAGGGGGCAAGTCCTACGAGCAGTACTTC
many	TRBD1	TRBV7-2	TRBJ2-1	CASSQDRGSYNEQFF	TGTGCCAGCAGCCAGGACAGGGGGTCCTACAATGAGCAGTTCTTC
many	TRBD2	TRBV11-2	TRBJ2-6	CASTWTSGILSGANVLTF	TGTGCCAGCACCTGGACTAGCGGGATTCTCTCTGGGGCCAACGTCCTGACTTTC
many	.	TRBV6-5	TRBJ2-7	CASSYSGRYEQYF	TGTGCCAGCAGTTACTCCGGACGGTACGAGCAGTACTTC
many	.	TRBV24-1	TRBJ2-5	CATSDSAGAQETQYF	TGTGCCACCAGTGATTCCGCAGGGGCACAAGAGACCCAGTACTTC
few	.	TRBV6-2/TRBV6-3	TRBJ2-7	CASSYSSMGFTYFTYEQYF	TGTGCCAGCAGTTACTCGAGTATGGGGTTCACCTATTTTACCTACGAGCAGTACTTC
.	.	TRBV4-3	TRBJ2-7	CASSQGDTYEQYF	TGCGCCAGCAGCCAAGGGGACACCTACGAGCAGTACTTC
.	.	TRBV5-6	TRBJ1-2	CASILWGELYGYTF	TGTGCCAGCATCCTGTGGGGGGAACTCTATGGCTACACCTTC
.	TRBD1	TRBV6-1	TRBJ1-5	CASSDRGANQPQHF	TGTGCCAGCAGTGACAGGGGGGCGAATCAGCCCCAGCATTTT